The rows below give T cell receptor beta chains drawn from one sample of a study of cytomegalovirus exposure and HLA in healthy donors. The assay was immunoSEQ multiplex PCR, and TCRdb's table has in-frame clones only and misses some. This table holds some 90,000 clones, approximately 64% found once. Material for sequencing was PBMCs. These receptors were obtained from a boy aged 10-17 years in good health and CMV-seropositive. Both conserved end residues are trimmed from each CDR3. Each record gives: V gene, clone size, D gene, CDR3 protein. The D gene is left open where the match is weak. A row's size may be missing; if present it is once, few, many or a size class.

TRBV5-1,.,.,ASSGGRLTPGANVLT
TRBV2,.,.,ASMSDISYEQY
TRBV9,once,TRBD1,ASSLRTGMNTEAF
TRBV9,.,TRBD1,ASSVGDRGTGELF
TRBV6-1,.,.,ASSEQPGGDTQY
TRBV6-1,.,.,ASSLGGYQPQH
TRBV29-1,.,.,SVERTNGDNEQF
TRBV19,.,.,ASSIDSTVRNIQY
TRBV7-2,few,.,ASQTGVDTEAF
TRBV6-1,few,.,ASSEWTRIDLSYEQY
TRBV7-2,.,.,ASSLVRYEQY
TRBV7-2,few,TRBD1,ASSLWGQPQN
TRBV4-1,.,.,ASSQDLTSDTQY
TRBV5-1,.,TRBD2,ASSGLAGTPYNEQF
TRBV5-1,.,.,ASSLSSFYGYT
TRBV5-6,few,.,ASSRTRMNTEAF
TRBV27,.,.,ASRATGTDTQY
TRBV5-4,.,.,ASSQDLFSGANVLT
TRBV29-1,.,.,SVEVRGIGEQY
TRBV6-1,.,.,ASSDRYRFFNYGYT
TRBV4-3,.,.,ASSQDGRYGYT
TRBV7-6,few,.,ASSPEPSANYGYT
TRBV7-6,few,TRBD2,ASSLRLAGAGDTQY
TRBV19,.,.,ASSIGAGRGYT
TRBV2,.,.,ASSEALVGGLHPPQH
TRBV6-5,.,TRBD1,ASSWDRNTEAF
TRBV27,.,.,ASRRESSYEQY
TRBV19,.,.,ASSIDEGSSYNEQF
TRBV4-3,few,TRBD1,ASSAGQEYGYT
TRBV5-6,.,TRBD1,ASSFGGQVYEQY
TRBV6-1,.,TRBD2,ASSPSGTTYEQY
TRBV27,.,TRBD1,ATRDRRNSPLH
TRBV5-1,.,.,ASSLANQGNTEAF
TRBV6-1,.,TRBD2,ASSVRAGGRTDTQY
TRBV4-1,few,TRBD1,ASSRESDRGNEQF
TRBV6-5,few,.,ASSYSDWGLANVLT
TRBV27,.,.,ASSLENSPLH
TRBV5-1,.,.,ASSSTSTGYYEQY
TRBV7-9,.,TRBD1,ASSTGQGAEEQY
TRBV18,.,.,ASSPSGGHSGNTIY
TRBV28,few,.,ASSLVAQGDCT
TRBV30,.,.,AWSETGTGELF
TRBV9,.,TRBD2,ASSPPSGTAFGEQF
TRBV2,.,.,ASTENQFYNEQF
TRBV19,few,.,ASSPVGVGPQH
TRBV6-1,.,.,ASHGRGAANEKLF
TRBV5-1,few,.,ASTKSPP